In its sample, the clone carrying this T cell receptor beta chain was seen a few times. Its antigen is unidentified. V lost 4 bases, J lost 10 bases, and 17 bases lay in between. This CDR3 has 13 residues. CDR1 is SQVTM, CDR2 ANQGSEA, per germline. These data come from a study of blood T cells in healthy people across ages. The study, taken as a whole, reports: PBMCs left unsorted prevented a conclusive naive versus antigen-experienced comparison. A roughly linear fall in TCR beta diversity per million T cells was seen with increasing age.

A second PCR, run for about 7 to 12 cycles, used a sample-barcoded 5' primer plus a J-beta primer mix. Researchers report that a template-switch adaptor with 12 random nucleotides tagged each cDNA molecule. Each CDR3 protein gets one entry after TCRdb re-called the 5' RACE reads with MiXCR. Of roughly 1,300,000 distinct CDR3 sequences listed, 45% to 70% are singletons. The TCR was taken from a young man in good health. The chain couples TRBV29-1 to TRBJ2-1; D is possibly TRBD2 (5 bases). The sequenced sample consisted of blood. The CDR3 DNA sequence: TGCAGCGTTGCCCCCGGGCTAGCTGCGGAGCAGTTCTTC. It yields the protein CSVAPGLAAEQFF.